The 17 T cell receptor beta chains in this list originate from one sample, sequenced in a study of shared clonotypes between healthy human individuals. Assay used: immunoSEQ multiplex PCR; TCRdb lists only in-frame clones, some missing. In the table there are 230,000 or so clones, approximately 70% of which are singletons. The material sequenced was memory CD4+ T cells sorted from blood. Regarding subset: CD45RA-negative fraction. These receptors all stem from a man aged 30-40 years in good health.

Only a few counts were recorded for this clone. The CDR3 loop reads CASSTGTSLTYEQYF. The CDR3 DNA reads as TGTGCCAGCAGTACCGGGACTAGCCTAACCTACGAGCAGTACTTC. This rearrangement joins TRBV5-4 to TRBJ2-7, with 9 nucleotides matching TRBD2. The V gene end was trimmed by 5 bases and the J gene end by 2 bases; junction bases not matched to a gene: 8. Germline assignment: CDR1 SGHNT and CDR2 YYREEE (reference sequence). This CDR3 region has 15 residues.

V usage is TRBV2 and J usage is TRBJ1-4; 7 bases are a match to TRBD1. V shed 6 bases and J 17 bases; nucleotides not matched to a gene: 21. Looked up from germline, CDR1 is SNHLY and CDR2 is FYNNEI. The CDR3 extends over 15 amino acids. This CDR3 reads CASSILDPDRQIIFF. CDR3 coding DNA: TGTGCCAGCAGCATACTCGACCCGGACAGGCAAATAATATTTTTT.

This chain uses TRBV19 with TRBJ2-1; 9 bases are shared with TRBD1. Germline trimming cut 5 bases from V and 4 bases from J; bases unmatched to any gene: 6. CDR3 length: 15 amino acids. CDR1 and CDR2 from the germline V gene are LNHDA and SQIVND (reference sequence). CDR3 nucleotide sequence: TGTGCCAGTAGTCCGGACAGGGGCGCATACAATGAGCAGTTCTTC. It is translated as CASSPDRGAYNEQFF.

CDR3 DNA sequence: TGTGCCAGCAGCTTCCTGGACAGAGACATGAACACTGAAGCTTTCTTT. This codes for CASSFLDRDMNTEAFF. The chain uses TRBV5-6 and TRBJ1-1; D might be TRBD1 (6 bases). The CDR3 has 16 residues. From germline, CDR1 is SGHDT and CDR2 YYEEEE. V lost 2 bases, J lost 0 bases, and 14 bases lay in between.

This clone was found a few times. At the DNA level, this CDR3 is encoded by other sequences in the same sample as well. V gene TRBV5-4 combines with J gene TRBJ2-3; 9 bases are a match to TRBD1. This CDR3 is built from 15 residues. Germline CDR1 is SGHNT and CDR2 is YYREEE (reference sequence). V gave up 3 bases and J gave up 3 bases; unmatched junction bases: 5. The chain's CDR3 is CASSSGQGGTDTQYF. The CDR3, as DNA: TGTGCCAGCAGCTCGGGACAGGGTGGAACAGATACGCAGTATTTT.

CDR3 DNA: TGCGCCAGCAGCTTGGTTGCGGGAGGCACCGGGGAGCTGTTTTTT. The encoded protein is CASSLVAGGTGELFF. This chain links TRBV5-1 with TRBJ2-2; 8 bases agree with TRBD2. This CDR3 is built from 15 residues. V lost 0 bases, J lost 4 bases, and 2 bases stayed unmatched. Germline CDR1 reads SGHRS; CDR2 reads YFSETQ. The whole variable domain, filled in from reference TRBV5-1 and TRBJ2-2, reads KAGVTQTPRYLIKTRGQQVTLSCSPISGHRSVSWYQQTPGQGLQFLFEYFSETQRNKGNFPGRFSGRQFSNSRSEMNVSTLELGDSALYLCASSLVAGGTGELFFGEGSRLTVL.

This chain uses TRBV27 with TRBJ2-1; 11 nucleotides align to TRBD1. The length of the CDR3 is 14 residues. Germline V gives CDR1 MNHEY, CDR2 SMNVEV (reference sequence). The trim removed 8 bases at V and 6 bases at J, leaving 6 bases unmatched. CDR3 region: CASAAGTGGNEQFF. The CDR3 DNA follows: TGTGCCAGCGCCGCTGGGACAGGGGGCAATGAGCAGTTCTTC.

V usage is TRBV10-3 and J usage is TRBJ2-3; 9 positions agree with TRBD1. In germline, CDR1 is ENHRY, CDR2 SYGVKD. The CDR3 runs 16 residues. Trimming cost V 0 bases and J 3 bases; bases outside gene matches: 4. CDR3 DNA sequence: TGTGCCATCAGTGAGTCGGGACAGGGAGTTACAGATACGCAGTATTTT. The encoded protein is CAISESGQGVTDTQYF.

There are a few counts of this clone. In the same sample, other DNA sequences code for this CDR3. The V call is TRBV18, the J call TRBJ1-1; no clear D gene. Germline V lookup: CDR1 KGHSH, CDR2 LQKENI. V lost 1 base to trimming and J lost 4 bases, with 4 bases between them. This CDR3 region has 12 residues. CDR3 amino acids: CASSPLSTEAFF. The CDR3, as DNA: TGTGCCAGCTCACCACTATCCACTGAAGCTTTCTTT. Based on the CDR3 plus reference TRBV18 and TRBJ1-1, the full variable domain is NAGVMQNPRHLVRRRGQEARLRCSPMKGHSHVYWYRQLPEEGLKFMVYLQKENIIDESGMPKERFSAEFPKEGPSILRIQQVVRGDSAAYFCASSPLSTEAFFGQGTRLTVV.

This clone was seen more than once but under ten times. The chain has TRBV5-1 and TRBJ2-3, with D unclear. V lost 4 bases and J lost 2, with 5 bases in between. The CDR3 sequence is 12 residues long. Germline-derived CDR1 and CDR2 are SGHRS and YFSETQ. The CDR3, as DNA: TGCGCCAGCAGCCCAAACACAGATACGCAGTATTTT. Protein: CASSPNTDTQYF. The whole variable domain, filled in from reference TRBV5-1 and TRBJ2-3, reads KAGVTQTPRYLIKTRGQQVTLSCSPISGHRSVSWYQQTPGQGLQFLFEYFSETQRNKGNFPGRFSGRQFSNSRSEMNVSTLELGDSALYLCASSPNTDTQYFGPGTRLTVL.

The chain employs TRBV5-1 and TRBJ2-1; 11 nucleotides line up with TRBD2. The CDR3 has 17 amino acids. Unmatched junction bases numbered 12, after V lost 0 bases and J lost 10 bases. Looked up from germline, CDR1 is SGHRS and CDR2 is YFSETQ. The CDR3, as DNA: TGCGCCAGCAGCTTGGGTCTTACTAGCGGGGGAGAGCGGGAGCAGTTCTTC. Encoded protein: CASSLGLTSGGEREQFF.

The chain carries TRBV30 and TRBJ1-1; D remains ambiguous. V was trimmed by 1 base and J by 1 base, leaving 13 bases between them. CDR3 size: 15 residues. Germline V gene data show CDR1 as GTSNPN and CDR2 as SVGIG (reference sequence). CDR3 DNA: TGTGCCTGGAGTGCAAGTACAGCGTCGAACACTGAAGCTTTCTTT. This gives the protein CAWSASTASNTEAFF. Drawing the rest from reference TRBV30 and TRBJ1-1, the complete variable domain is SQTIHQWPATLVQPVGSPLSLECTVEGTSNPNLYWYRQAAGRGLQLLFYSVGIGQISSEVPQNLSASRPQDRQFILSSKKLLLSDSGFYLCAWSASTASNTEAFFGQGTRLTVV.

CDR3 DNA sequence: TGTGCCAGCAGTGAAGACGGGGGCGCGGTAGATGAGCAGTTCTTC. Amino acids: CASSEDGGAVDEQFF. The V and J genes are TRBV2 and TRBJ2-1, with D perhaps given as TRBD1 or TRBD2 (6 bases each). The ends were cut back, 1 base at V and 8 bases at J, with 15 bases in the middle. Germline CDR1 reads SNHLY; CDR2 reads FYNNEI. There are 15 residues in the CDR3.

V usage is TRBV5-1 and J usage is TRBJ2-2, with 10 positions matching TRBD1. The CDR3 sequence is 16 residues long. V dropped 1 base and J dropped 6; count of bases not matched to a gene: 6. Looked up from germline, CDR1 is SGHRS and CDR2 is YFSETQ. CDR3 region: CASSLTGTGDPGELFF. The CDR3 nucleotides are TGCGCCAGCAGCTTGACCGGGACAGGGGATCCCGGGGAGCTGTTTTTT.

Only a few counts were recorded for this clone. The genes are TRBV19 and TRBJ1-1; D not certain. The V gene lost 11 bases and the J gene lost 1 base, with 11 bases spanning the gap. The germline gives CDR1 LNHDA, CDR2 SQIVND (reference sequence). This CDR3 has 12 residues. Here the CDR3 reads CASRLGNTEAFF. Here the CDR3 DNA reads TGTGCCTCCCGCCTGGGGAACACTGAAGCTTTCTTT.

The V call is TRBV30, the J call TRBJ2-4; D might be TRBD1 or TRBD2, each matching 5 bases. The CDR3 length is 13 residues. From germline, CDR1 is GTSNPN and CDR2 SVGIG (reference sequence). Trimming cost V 1 base and J 5 bases, with 9 bases left between them. CDR3 amino acids: CAWSGGTENIQYF. CDR3 in DNA: TGTGCCTGGAGTGGAGGGACCGAAAACATTCAGTACTTC. The full variable domain, its missing parts supplied by reference TRBV30 and TRBJ2-4, is SQTIHQWPATLVQPVGSPLSLECTVEGTSNPNLYWYRQAAGRGLQLLFYSVGIGQISSEVPQNLSASRPQDRQFILSSKKLLLSDSGFYLCAWSGGTENIQYFGAGTRLSVL.

The gene calls are TRBV11-2 and TRBJ1-4; D perhaps matches TRBD1 (6 bases). The CDR3 totals 17 residues. V gave up 5 bases and J gave up 8 bases, with 24 bases separating them. Germline loops: CDR1 SGHAT, CDR2 FQNNGV. The CDR3 coding sequence is TGTGCCAGCAGCCGCCTGAGGGGAGGGGGGGCAAGGGAAAAACTGTTTTTT. Encoded protein: CASSRLRGGGAREKLFF.